This T cell receptor (beta chain) was documented in a study of blood T cell repertoires in COVID-19. On the study more broadly: COVID-19 samples from acute and convalescent phases originated in the United States, Italy and Spain. In each case, the material was cDNA or gDNA derived from T cells, B-cell-depleted T cells, or PBMCs.

V shed 8 bases and J shed 0 bases, with 10 bases lying between them. Germline CDR1 and CDR2: LGHDT and YNNKEL (reference sequence). This CDR3 comprises 14 residues. Original handling: Amplified reference gene primers provided the basis for estimating nucleated cell counts. Sequenced by immunoSEQ multiplex PCR; TCRdb stores in-frame clones only, minus some. The V and J calls and clone size come from that table; D and trimming were worked out from the DNA. The sample includes roughly 150,000 clones, roughly 89% seen only once; the top ten take 10% to 13%. Recruited during active infection, patients (from Seattle) were subsequently followed longitudinally.

The sample comprised peripheral blood. The origin of this receptor is a woman aged 65 to 85 with COVID-19, enrolled during active disease. The chain links TRBV3-1 (or the pseudogene TRBV3-2) to TRBJ1-4; D is perhaps TRBD1 (5 bases). The chain's CDR3 is CASLDSATNEKLFF. As DNA, the CDR3 is TGTGCCAGCCTAGACAGCGCAACTAATGAAAAACTGTTTTTT.